These 9 T cell receptor beta chains were all obtained from the same sample, sequenced in a study of T-cell reconstitution after alpha-beta-depleted transplantation in children (dated by TCRdb to about 2016). Library preparation was by PCR. This sample was sequenced with an Illumina HiSeq 2500. Molecular barcoding was employed in the preparation of TCR libraries, with unique molecular identifiers being used to normalize TCRbeta repertoire quantification. TCRdb ran its own pipeline on the public reads, namely fastp trimming at Q25 and MiXCR clone calling, and kept in-frame beta chains. Merged by CDR3 protein, the rows form single entries marked with the most common genes and DNA. Within this sample are about 500,000 distinct CDR3 sequences, with around a third of them counted one time only. The ten largest clones add up to 2% to 2.5% of the sample. The specimen comprised PBMCs from the stem cell graft donor, sampled from the stem cell graft. These receptors were taken from a human donor who donated a stem cell graft to a child with aplastic anemia.

The chain has TRBV11-3 and TRBJ2-3; the match to TRBD2 covers 9 bases. CDR3 length: 17 residues. V trimming: 4 bases; J trimming: 3 bases; junction bases outside the gene matches: 11. Per the germline V gene, CDR1 is SGHNT and CDR2 is YENEEA. The CDR3 loop is CASSSLAGAIGTDTQYF. The CDR3 nucleotides read TGTGCCAGCAGCTCCTTAGCGGGAGCCATCGGGACAGATACGCAGTATTTT.

This clonotype came up many times. The chain employs TRBV5-5 and TRBJ2-7, with 7 positions matching TRBD1. CDR3 length: 15 residues. The V and J ends lost 4 bases and 3 bases, in that order; junction bases with no gene match: 10. Germline V CDR1 and CDR2: SGHKS, YYEKEE (reference sequence). CDR3 sequence (DNA): TGTGCCAGCAGCCCAACCCCGGGACAGTTCTACGAGCAGTACTTC. The encoded protein is CASSPTPGQFYEQYF.

The chain links TRBV6-1 to TRBJ2-6, with D unresolved. The CDR3 length is 15 residues. V was shortened by 8 bases and J by 0 bases, with 11 bases between the two germline ends. Germline loops: CDR1 MNHNS, CDR2 SASEGT. CDR3 protein: CASVHESSGANVLTF. Here the CDR3 DNA reads TGTGCCAGCGTCCATGAGAGCTCTGGGGCCAACGTCCTGACTTTC.

The rearrangement links TRBV7-2 to TRBJ2-3, with TRBD2 as a possible D gene (5 bases). V lost 5 bases, J lost 5 bases, and 17 bases lay in between. Germline V gives CDR1 SGHTA, CDR2 FQGNSA. CDR3 length: 15 amino acids. CDR3 bases: TGTGCCAGCAGCGGGGTGCGGGTCTTGAGAGATACGCAGTATTTT. It yields the protein CASSGVRVLRDTQYF.

The chain has TRBV6-5 and TRBJ2-1; 8 bases align to TRBD2. CDR3 length equals 19 residues. The germline V gene has CDR1 MNHEY and CDR2 SVGAGI. The V segment lost 0 bases and the J segment 7 bases; nucleotides outside the gene matches: 17. CDR3 protein: CASSYSDVWKRGLVNEQFF. The CDR3, as DNA: TGTGCCAGCAGTTACTCCGACGTTTGGAAACGGGGACTAGTTAATGAGCAGTTCTTC.

This clonotype occurred a few times. This sequence joins TRBV12-3 or TRBV12-4 and TRBJ2-7; D uncertain. The CDR3 totals 15 residues. The ends were cut back, 5 bases at V and 1 base at J, with 15 bases in the middle. CDR3 in DNA: TGTGCCAGCAGTCCCCCATTTGGTAAATCCTACGAGCAGTACTTC. Translated: CASSPPFGKSYEQYF.

This rearrangement joins TRBV28 to TRBJ2-1, with D possibly being TRBD1 (6 bases). The CDR3 is 19 residues long. Trimming cost V 4 bases and J 3 bases, with 25 bases left between them. The V gene's germline CDR1 is MDHEN and CDR2 SYDVKM. CDR3 in DNA: TGTGCCAGCAGTTCCGAAAGAGGGGGACACCCCTTCAGCTACAATGAGCAGTTCTTC. Protein sequence: CASSSERGGHPFSYNEQFF.

This clonotype was counted a few times. V usage is TRBV20-1 and J usage is TRBJ2-7, with D perhaps matching TRBD1 (6 bases). The CDR3 is made up of 14 amino acids. The germline CDR1 and CDR2 sequences are DFQATT and SNEGSKA (reference sequence). V was cut by 3 bases and J by 3 bases, with 15 bases left in between. The CDR3 loop is CSASTGQSRYEQYV. CDR3 nucleotides: TGCAGTGCTAGTACAGGACAGAGCCGCTACGAGCAGTACGTC.

The chain is built from TRBV6-1 and TRBJ1-2, with TRBD1 identical over 9 bases. Looked up from germline, CDR1 is MNHNS and CDR2 is SASEGT. The trim removed 5 bases at V and 6 bases at J, leaving 13 bases unmatched. CDR3 length: 16 amino acids. The CDR3 is CASSLGLQGAGDGYTF. The CDR3 coding sequence is TGTGCCAGCAGTCTTGGGCTACAGGGGGCCGGCGATGGCTACACCTTC.